The entry below gives a single T cell receptor beta chain sequence along with its context. From germline, CDR1 is SGDLS and CDR2 YYNGEE. Trimming took 0 bases from V and 9 from J, leaving 10 bases between them. The CDR3 contains 13 residues. The data were obtained in a study of shared clonotypes between healthy human individuals. The unsorted samples had tens of millions of PBMCs used for genomic DNA. For unsorted PBMC, 250 to 350 ng DNA per replicate equaled roughly 30,000 T cell genomes. Profiled with immunoSEQ multiplex PCR; TCRdb holds only in-frame clones, not every one. The table lists about 520,000 clones, roughly 80% of them singletons.

This chain joins TRBV9 and TRBJ2-1; the D gene is possibly TRBD1 (5 bases). Sequenced: PBMCs. This receptor was identified in a middle-aged woman in good health. Some clones in this sample may be carry-over from other donors' samples. The CDR3: CASSVAAQGEQFF. CDR3 sequence (DNA): TGTGCCAGCAGCGTAGCGGCCCAGGGTGAGCAGTTCTTC.